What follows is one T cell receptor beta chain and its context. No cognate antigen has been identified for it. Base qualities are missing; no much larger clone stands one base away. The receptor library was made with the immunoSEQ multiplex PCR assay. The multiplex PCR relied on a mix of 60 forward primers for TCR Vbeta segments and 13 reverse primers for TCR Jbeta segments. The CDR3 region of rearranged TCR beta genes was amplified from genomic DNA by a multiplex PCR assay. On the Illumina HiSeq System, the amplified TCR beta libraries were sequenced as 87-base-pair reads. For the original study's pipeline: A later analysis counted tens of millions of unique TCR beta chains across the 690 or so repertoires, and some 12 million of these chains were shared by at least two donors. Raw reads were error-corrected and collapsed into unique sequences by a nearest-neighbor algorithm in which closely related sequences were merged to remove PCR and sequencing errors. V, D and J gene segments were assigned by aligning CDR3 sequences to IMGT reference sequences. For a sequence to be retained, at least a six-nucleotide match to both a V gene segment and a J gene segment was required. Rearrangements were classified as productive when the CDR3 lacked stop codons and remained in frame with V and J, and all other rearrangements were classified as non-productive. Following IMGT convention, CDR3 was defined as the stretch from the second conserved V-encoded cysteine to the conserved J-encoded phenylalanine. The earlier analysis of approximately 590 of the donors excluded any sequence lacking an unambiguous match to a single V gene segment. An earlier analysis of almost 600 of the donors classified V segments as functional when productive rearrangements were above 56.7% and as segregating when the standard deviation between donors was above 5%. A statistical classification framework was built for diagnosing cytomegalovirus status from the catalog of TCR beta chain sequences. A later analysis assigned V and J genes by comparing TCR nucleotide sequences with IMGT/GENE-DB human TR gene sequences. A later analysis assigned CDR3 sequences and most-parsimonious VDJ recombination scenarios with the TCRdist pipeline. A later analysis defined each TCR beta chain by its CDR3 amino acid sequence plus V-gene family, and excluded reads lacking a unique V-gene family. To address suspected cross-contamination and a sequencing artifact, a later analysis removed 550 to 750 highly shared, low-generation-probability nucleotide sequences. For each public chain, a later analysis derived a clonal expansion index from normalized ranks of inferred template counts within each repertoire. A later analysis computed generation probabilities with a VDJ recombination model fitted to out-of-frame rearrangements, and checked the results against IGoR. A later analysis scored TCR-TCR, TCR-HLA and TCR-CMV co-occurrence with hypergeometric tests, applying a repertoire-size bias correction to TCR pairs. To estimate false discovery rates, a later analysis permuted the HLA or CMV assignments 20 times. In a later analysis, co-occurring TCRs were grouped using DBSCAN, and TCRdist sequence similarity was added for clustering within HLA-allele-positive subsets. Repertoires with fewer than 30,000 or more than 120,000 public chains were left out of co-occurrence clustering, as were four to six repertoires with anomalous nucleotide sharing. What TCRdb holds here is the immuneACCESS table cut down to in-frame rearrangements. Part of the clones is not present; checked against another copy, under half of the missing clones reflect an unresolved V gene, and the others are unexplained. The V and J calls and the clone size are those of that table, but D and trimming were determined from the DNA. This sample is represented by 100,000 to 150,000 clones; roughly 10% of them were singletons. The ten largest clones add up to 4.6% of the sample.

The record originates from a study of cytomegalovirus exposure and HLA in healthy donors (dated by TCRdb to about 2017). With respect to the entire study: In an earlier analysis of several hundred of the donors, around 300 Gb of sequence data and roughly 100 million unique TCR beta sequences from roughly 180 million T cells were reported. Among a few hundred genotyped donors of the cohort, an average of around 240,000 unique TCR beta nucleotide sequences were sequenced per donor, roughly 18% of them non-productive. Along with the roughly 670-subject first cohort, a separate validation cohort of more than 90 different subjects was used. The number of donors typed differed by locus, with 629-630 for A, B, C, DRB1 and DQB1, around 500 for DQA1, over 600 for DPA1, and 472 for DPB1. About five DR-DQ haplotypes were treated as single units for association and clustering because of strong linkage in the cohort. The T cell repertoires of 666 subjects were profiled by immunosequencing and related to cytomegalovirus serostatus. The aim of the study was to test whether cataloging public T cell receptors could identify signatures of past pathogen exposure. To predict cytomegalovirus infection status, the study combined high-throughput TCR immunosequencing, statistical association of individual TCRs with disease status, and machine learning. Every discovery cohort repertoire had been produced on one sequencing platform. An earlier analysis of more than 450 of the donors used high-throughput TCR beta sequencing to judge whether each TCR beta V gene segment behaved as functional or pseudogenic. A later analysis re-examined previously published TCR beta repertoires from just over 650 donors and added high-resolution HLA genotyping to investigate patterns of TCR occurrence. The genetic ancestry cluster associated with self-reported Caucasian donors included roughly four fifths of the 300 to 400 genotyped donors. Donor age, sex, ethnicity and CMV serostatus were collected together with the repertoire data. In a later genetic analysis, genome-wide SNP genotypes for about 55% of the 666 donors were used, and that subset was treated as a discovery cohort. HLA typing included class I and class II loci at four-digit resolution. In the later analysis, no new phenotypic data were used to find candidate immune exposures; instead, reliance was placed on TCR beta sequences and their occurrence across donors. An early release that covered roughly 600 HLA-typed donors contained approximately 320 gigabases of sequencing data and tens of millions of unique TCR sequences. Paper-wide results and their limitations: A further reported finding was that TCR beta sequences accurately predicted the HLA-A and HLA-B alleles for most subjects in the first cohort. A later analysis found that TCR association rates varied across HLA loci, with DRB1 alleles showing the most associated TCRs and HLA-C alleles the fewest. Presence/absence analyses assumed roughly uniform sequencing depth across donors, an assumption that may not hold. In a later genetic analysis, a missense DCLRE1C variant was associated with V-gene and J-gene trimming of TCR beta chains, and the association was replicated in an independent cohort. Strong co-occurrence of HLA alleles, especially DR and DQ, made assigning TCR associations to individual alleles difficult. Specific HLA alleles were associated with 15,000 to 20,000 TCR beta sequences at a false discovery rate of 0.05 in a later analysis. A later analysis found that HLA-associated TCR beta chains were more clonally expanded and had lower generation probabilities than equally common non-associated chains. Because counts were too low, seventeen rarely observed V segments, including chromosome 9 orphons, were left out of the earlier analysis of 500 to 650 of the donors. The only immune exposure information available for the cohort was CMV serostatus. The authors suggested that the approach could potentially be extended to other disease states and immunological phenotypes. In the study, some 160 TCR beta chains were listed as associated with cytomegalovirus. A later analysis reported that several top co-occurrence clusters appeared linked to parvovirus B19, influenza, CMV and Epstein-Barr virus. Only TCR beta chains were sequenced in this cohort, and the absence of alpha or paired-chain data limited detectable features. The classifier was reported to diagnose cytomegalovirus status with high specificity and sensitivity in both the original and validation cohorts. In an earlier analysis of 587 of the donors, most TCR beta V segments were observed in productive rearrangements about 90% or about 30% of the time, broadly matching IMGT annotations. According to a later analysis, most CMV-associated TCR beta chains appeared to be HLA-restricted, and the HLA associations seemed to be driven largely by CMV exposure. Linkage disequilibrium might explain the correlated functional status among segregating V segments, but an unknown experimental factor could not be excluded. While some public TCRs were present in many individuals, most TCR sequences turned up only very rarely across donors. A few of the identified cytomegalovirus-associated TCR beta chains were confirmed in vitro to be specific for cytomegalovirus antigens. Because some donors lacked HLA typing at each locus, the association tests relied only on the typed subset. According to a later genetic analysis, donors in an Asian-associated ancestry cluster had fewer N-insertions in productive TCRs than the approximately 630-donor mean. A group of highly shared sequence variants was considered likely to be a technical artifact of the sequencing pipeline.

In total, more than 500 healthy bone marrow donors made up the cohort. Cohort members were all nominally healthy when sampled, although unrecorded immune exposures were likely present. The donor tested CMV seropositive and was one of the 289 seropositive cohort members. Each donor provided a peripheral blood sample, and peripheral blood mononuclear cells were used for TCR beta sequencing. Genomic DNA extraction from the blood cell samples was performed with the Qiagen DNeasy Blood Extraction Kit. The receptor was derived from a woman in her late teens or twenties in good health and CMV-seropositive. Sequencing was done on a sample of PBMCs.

The nucleotides are TGTGCCAGCAGTTCTCGACAGGGGGCGGATGGCTACACCTTC. It encodes CASSSRQGADGYTF. Here the chain combines TRBV28 and TRBJ1-2, and TRBD1 aligns with 10 junction nucleotides. The germline V gene encodes CDR1 MDHEN and CDR2 SYDVKM. The CDR3 measures 14 amino acids from cysteine to phenylalanine. The only DNA kept is the CDR3, 42 bases in frame from the first base. V trim: 4 bases; J trim: 6 bases; unmatched bases: 5.